This is a list of T cell receptor beta chains from one sample in a study of control samples from healthy donors and cancer patients. Libraries were prepared by immunoSEQ multiplex PCR; TCRdb keeps only in-frame clonotypes and omits some of them. Among 120,000 or so clones listed, roughly 91% were seen once. Input material: blood. These receptors all come from a man aged 35-49 years in good health. The CDR3 runs from the conserved cysteine through the conserved F or W. A D gene is named only where the DNA matches it firmly. Rows may omit the clone size; those that give it use once, few, many or a size class.

j_gene	abundance	v_gene	d_gene	CDR3aa	CDR3nt
TRBJ1-1	NA	TRBV3-1/TRBV3-2	NA	CASSPGTGLEAFF	TGTGCCAGCAGCCCCGGGACGGGGTTAGAAGCTTTCTTT
TRBJ1-2	NA	TRBV6-6	NA	CASSASKGPNYGYTF	TGTGCCAGCAGCGCCTCGAAGGGGCCTAACTATGGCTACACCTTC
TRBJ1-2	NA	TRBV20-1	NA	CSASTPYGYTF	TGCAGTGCTAGTACCCCATATGGCTACACCTTC
TRBJ1-2	NA	TRBV25-1	NA	CASSEYRGAGYTF	TGTGCCAGCAGTGAATATAGAGGTGCAGGCTACACCTTC
TRBJ2-6	NA	TRBV27	NA	CASSPTGKAGANVLTF	TGTGCCAGCAGTCCAACAGGGAAGGCTGGGGCCAACGTCCTGACTTTC
TRBJ1-4	NA	TRBV4-3	TRBD1	CASSRTQGGGEKLFF	TGCGCCAGCAGTCGAACACAGGGGGGCGGTGAAAAACTGTTTTTT
TRBJ1-2	NA	TRBV15	NA	CATSSLGRGGYTF	TGTGCCACCAGCAGCCTCGGACGTGGGGGCTACACCTTC
TRBJ2-5	NA	TRBV18	TRBD2	CASSRMTSGGPQETQYF	TGTGCCAGCTCACGAATGACTAGCGGGGGGCCACAAGAGACCCAGTACTTC
TRBJ2-1	NA	TRBV9	TRBD2	CASSVVPGSGAFPSNEQFF	TGTGCCAGCAGCGTAGTTCCCGGGAGCGGGGCCTTCCCGAGTAATGAGCAGTTCTTC
TRBJ2-5	once	TRBV7-2	TRBD2	CASSLIGTSGGQETQYF	TGTGCCAGCAGCTTAATCGGGACTAGCGGGGGGCAAGAGACCCAGTACTTC
TRBJ2-7	NA	TRBV19	TRBD1	CASSGTGGHEQYF	TGTGCCAGTAGTGGGACAGGGGGCCACGAGCAGTACTTC
TRBJ1-6	few	TRBV5-6	NA	CASSFPGVNSPLHF	TGTGCCAGCAGCTTCCCGGGGGTAAATTCACCCCTCCACTTT
TRBJ2-1	NA	TRBV11-2	TRBD1	CASSSTGGSYNEQFF	TGTGCCAGCAGCTCAACAGGGGGGTCCTACAATGAGCAGTTCTTC
TRBJ2-2	NA	TRBV7-2	TRBD1	CASSSGTGTIGELFF	TGTGCCAGCAGCTCCGGGACAGGGACGATCGGGGAGCTGTTTTTT
TRBJ1-6	NA	TRBV7-2	NA	CAGSSKTGSSSYNSPLHF	TGTGCCGGCAGCTCAAAGACAGGATCCAGCTCCTATAATTCACCCCTCCACTTT
TRBJ2-1	NA	TRBV18	NA	CASSYEHVEQFF	TGTGCCAGCTCATACGAGCATGTTGAGCAGTTCTTC
TRBJ2-3	NA	TRBV15	TRBD1	CATSTTGIGADTQYF	TGTGCCACCAGCACGACAGGGATTGGCGCAGATACGCAGTATTTT
TRBJ2-7	NA	TRBV29-1	NA	CSVSGGGSYEQYF	TGCAGCGTCTCAGGGGGGGGCTCCTACGAGCAGTACTTC
TRBJ1-5	NA	TRBV21-1	NA	CVLLPVPGTGFPTQPQHF	TGTGTCCTGCTCCCCGTACCGGGGACAGGGTTTCCGACTCAGCCCCAGCATTTT
TRBJ1-5	NA	TRBV30	NA	CAWSRDSNQPQHF	TGTGCCTGGAGTAGAGATAGCAATCAGCCCCAGCATTTT